Listed here are 18 T cell receptor beta chains from one sample, sequenced in a study of graft-versus-host responses after intestinal transplantation. Responder cells labeled with CFSE (around 200,000) were co-plated with irradiated stimulator cells labeled with violet dye (around 200,000). Repertoires were generated with immunoSEQ multiplex PCR, while TCRdb's copy carries only in-frame clones and drops some. Of 20,000 to 25,000 clones in the sample, about two fifths were seen once. This specimen consisted of alloreactive CD8+ T cells from a mixed lymphocyte reaction culture, obtained before transplantation. The subset was: CFSE-low proliferating T cells sorted from approximately 6-day pre-transplant mixed lymphocyte reaction (GvH or HvG direction). These receptors came from a human patient who was an organ donor for intestinal transplantation.

This clone has just a few counts. The chain is built from TRBV13 and TRBJ1-2; the D gene is possibly TRBD1 (6 bases). Trimming took 0 bases from V and 6 from J, leaving 8 bases between them. The CDR3 contains 13 residues. Germline V gene data show CDR1 as PRHDT and CDR2 as FYEKMQ (reference sequence). The CDR3 bases are TGTGCCAGCAGCTTAGGGGGGGCCGATGGCTACACCTTC. Its translation: CASSLGGADGYTF.

The chain joins TRBV2 to TRBJ2-3; no definite D call. The CDR3 runs 13 residues. V dropped 7 bases and J dropped 0 bases, with 8 bases sitting between them. Germline V gene lookup returns CDR1 SNHLY and CDR2 FYNNEI. CDR3 sequence: CASNEASTDTQYF. The CDR3 DNA reads as TGTGCCAGCAACGAAGCCAGCACAGATACGCAGTATTTT.

This clone counts as medium-sized (0.01 to 0.1%). This chain connects TRBV29-1 to TRBJ2-5; D not certain. Per the germline V gene, CDR1 is SQVTM and CDR2 is ANQGSEA. CDR3 length: 10 amino acids. V lost 4 bases and J lost 7, with 7 bases in between. The CDR3 sequence: CSVVSGTQYF. The DNA of the CDR3 is TGCAGCGTTGTCTCGGGGACCCAGTACTTC.

V usage is TRBV5-4 and J usage is TRBJ2-1, with D maybe TRBD1 (5 bases). Germline values: CDR1 SGHNT, CDR2 YYREEE (reference sequence). V lost 1 base and J 2 bases, leaving 16 bases between the germline ends. The CDR3 contains 17 residues. The CDR3 coding sequence is TGTGCCAGCAGCTTGATGGGGCAGGCGATTACCTACAATGAGCAGTTCTTC. Translated, it gives CASSLMGQAITYNEQFF.

This clone was seen more than once but under ten times. The junction departs from the called germline gene at one end, perhaps through a read error. This chain connects TRBV2 to TRBJ2-7; no clear D. Germline values: CDR1 SNHLY, CDR2 FYNNEI. The CDR3 covers 14 residues. CDR3 protein: CASREQYLSSEQYF. The DNA for the CDR3 is TGTGCCAGCAGAGAACAGTATCTTTCCTCCGAGCAGTACTTC.

This clone has more than one count but fewer than ten. In nucleotides, the CDR3 is TGTGCCAGCAGGTTGGCTGGCGGGACCCCAACACTGCAGTATTTT. Translation gives CASRLAGGTPTLQYF. The V call is TRBV27, the J call TRBJ2-3; the D gene is possibly TRBD2 (6 bases). The CDR3 loop spans 15 amino acids. V lost 6 bases and J 11 bases, leaving 24 bases between the germline ends. The germline CDR1 and CDR2 sequences are MNHEY and SMNVEV (reference sequence).

This clone showed up just a few times. The rearrangement links TRBV19 to TRBJ2-1, with D hard to call. From germline, CDR1 is LNHDA and CDR2 SQIVND (reference sequence). The CDR3 contains 17 residues. V was cut by 7 bases and J by 0 bases, with 19 bases left in between. For the CDR3, the DNA is TGTGCCAGTACCGCATTAATCGGAGCCGGCTCCTACAATGAGCAGTTCTTC. This codes for CASTALIGAGSYNEQFF.

V usage is TRBV2 and J usage is TRBJ2-5; 14 nucleotides agree with TRBD2. The J segment lost 5 bases and the V segment lost 6 bases, leaving 8 bases of the junction unmatched. Germline assignment: CDR1 SNHLY and CDR2 FYNNEI. The CDR3 is made up of 16 amino acids. The CDR3, as DNA: TGTGCCAGCAGGATGGGACTAGCGGGAGTAGACGAGACCCAGTACTTC. This translates into CASRMGLAGVDETQYF.

The chain uses TRBV11-3 and TRBJ1-1; weak D call: TRBD1 (5 bases). The CDR3 has 15 amino acids. Trimming stripped 5 bases from V and 1 base from J, with 14 bases between. CDR1 and CDR2 (germline): SGHNT, YENEEA. CDR3 protein: CASSPGGSGNTEAFF. The CDR3 DNA is TGTGCCAGCAGCCCTGGGGGGTCCGGGAACACTGAAGCTTTCTTT. Combining the CDR3 with reference TRBV11-3 and TRBJ1-1 gives the whole variable domain EAGVVQSPRYKIIEKKQPVAFWCNPISGHNTLYWYLQNLGQGPELLIRYENEEAVDDSQLPKDRFSAERLKGVDSTLKIQPAELGDSAVYLCASSPGGSGNTEAFFGQGTRLTVV.

This clone appeared a single time. This chain joins TRBV11-2 and TRBJ1-2; perhaps TRBD1 as D (6 bases). The CDR3 covers 12 residues. V lost 3 bases to trimming and J lost 5 bases, with 7 bases between them. Per the germline V gene, CDR1 is SGHAT and CDR2 is FQNNGV. CDR3 region: CASSFGQYGYTF. CDR3 DNA sequence: TGTGCCAGCAGCTTCGGACAGTATGGCTACACCTTC.

V and J are TRBV4-1 and TRBJ2-1, with 11 bases identical to TRBD2. J gave up 4 bases and V 4 bases, and 6 bases lay outside the gene matches. The CDR3 totals 16 residues. Germline V CDR1 and CDR2: MGHRA, YSYEKL. CDR3 nucleotides: TGCGCCAGCAGCCGAGCGGGACTAGCGGTTTACAATGAGCAGTTCTTC. As protein: CASSRAGLAVYNEQFF.

The chain joins TRBV7-6 to TRBJ2-7; 8 nucleotides align to TRBD1. V was pared by 2 bases and J by 2 bases, with 11 bases of the junction left unmatched. CDR1 SGHVS and CDR2 FNYEAQ come from the germline V gene. This CDR3 has 17 residues. Here the CDR3 reads CASSLRPGGYYPYEQYF. The CDR3 nucleotides are TGTGCCAGCAGCTTACGACCAGGGGGCTACTACCCCTACGAGCAGTACTTC.

J is TRBJ2-1 and V is TRBV4-1; 7 positions match TRBD2. The ends lost 1 base at V and 0 bases at J; junction bases unmatched: 0. This CDR3 contains 15 residues. Germline assignment: CDR1 MGHRA and CDR2 YSYEKL. Here the CDR3 reads CASSQGGGSYNEQFF. The CDR3 coding sequence is TGCGCCAGCAGCCAAGGGGGGGGCTCCTACAATGAGCAGTTCTTC.

This clone was counted a few times. The chain is built from TRBV4-2 and TRBJ2-7, with no clear D. Trimming cost V 0 bases and J 3 bases, with 9 bases left between them. This CDR3 spans 14 amino acids. CDR1 and CDR2 from the germline V gene are LGHNA and YNFKEQ. This CDR3 is CASSQETSFYEQYF. CDR3 nucleotides: TGTGCCAGCAGCCAAGAGACCAGTTTCTACGAGCAGTACTTC.

The chain recombines TRBV27 with TRBJ2-1; 7 bases line up with TRBD1. Looked up from germline, CDR1 is MNHEY and CDR2 is SMNVEV (reference sequence). J gave up 3 bases and V 6 bases, and 2 bases lay outside the gene matches. This CDR3 has 13 amino acids. CDR3 sequence: CASSWDSYNEQFF. The CDR3 nucleotides are TGTGCCAGCAGCTGGGACAGCTACAATGAGCAGTTCTTC.

This clone came up a few times. Other DNA sequences of this sample code for an identical CDR3. V usage is TRBV4-1 and J usage is TRBJ1-2; no clear D gene. The ends were cut back, 0 bases at V and 4 bases at J, with 3 bases in the middle. This CDR3 spans 12 amino acids. The germline V gene encodes CDR1 MGHRA and CDR2 YSYEKL. CDR3 DNA: TGCGCCAGCAGCCAAGAGCCCTATGGCTACACCTTC. Protein product: CASSQEPYGYTF.

V gene TRBV2 combines with J gene TRBJ1-4; D uncertain. This CDR3 comprises 20 residues. Germline V gene data show CDR1 as SNHLY and CDR2 as FYNNEI. V lost 0 bases, J lost 6 bases, and 26 bases lay in between. Written as DNA, the CDR3 is TGTGCCAGCAGTGAAGCGGGCGGCACAGAGTCGAGGTGGAGGGATGAAAAACTGTTTTTT. It encodes CASSEAGGTESRWRDEKLFF.

The J gene is TRBJ2-3, the V gene TRBV6-5, with D perhaps TRBD1 or TRBD2 (5 bases each). CDR3 length: 14 residues. Trimming cost V 2 bases and J 2 bases, with 8 bases left between them. Germline values: CDR1 MNHEY, CDR2 SVGAGI. CDR3 nucleotide sequence: TGTGCCAGCAGTTACGTGGGGGTCACAGATACGCAGTATTTT. Translated: CASSYVGVTDTQYF.